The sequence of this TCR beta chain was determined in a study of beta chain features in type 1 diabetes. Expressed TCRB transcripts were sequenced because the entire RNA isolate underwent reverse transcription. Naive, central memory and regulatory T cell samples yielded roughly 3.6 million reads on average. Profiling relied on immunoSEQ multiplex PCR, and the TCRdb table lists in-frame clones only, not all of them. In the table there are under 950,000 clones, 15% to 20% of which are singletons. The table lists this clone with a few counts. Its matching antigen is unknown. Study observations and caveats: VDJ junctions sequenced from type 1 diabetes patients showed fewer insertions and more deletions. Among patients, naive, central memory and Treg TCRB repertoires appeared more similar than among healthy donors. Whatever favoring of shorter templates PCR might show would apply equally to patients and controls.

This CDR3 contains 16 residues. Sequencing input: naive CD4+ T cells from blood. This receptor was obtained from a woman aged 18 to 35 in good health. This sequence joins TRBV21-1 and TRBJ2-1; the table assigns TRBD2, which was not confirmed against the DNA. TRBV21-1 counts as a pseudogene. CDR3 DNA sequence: TGTGCCAGCAGCACAGGTCGCGGGACGCTACACAATGAGCAGTTCTTC. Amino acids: CASSTGRGTLHNEQFF.